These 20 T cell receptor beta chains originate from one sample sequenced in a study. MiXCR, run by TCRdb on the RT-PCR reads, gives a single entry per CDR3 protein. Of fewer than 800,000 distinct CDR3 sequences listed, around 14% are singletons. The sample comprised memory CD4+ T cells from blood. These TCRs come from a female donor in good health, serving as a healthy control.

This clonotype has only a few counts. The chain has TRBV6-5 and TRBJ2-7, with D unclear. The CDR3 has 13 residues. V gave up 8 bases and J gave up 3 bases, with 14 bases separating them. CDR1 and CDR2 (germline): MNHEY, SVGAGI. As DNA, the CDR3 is TGTGCCAGCTCCGTGACGCTCTACTACGAGCAGTACTTC. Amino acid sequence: CASSVTLYYEQYF.

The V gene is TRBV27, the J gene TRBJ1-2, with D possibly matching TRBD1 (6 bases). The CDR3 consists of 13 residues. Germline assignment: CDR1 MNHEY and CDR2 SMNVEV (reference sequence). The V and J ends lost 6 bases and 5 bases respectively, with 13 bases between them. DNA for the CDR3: TGTGCCAGCAGGATGACAGGCACTTATGGCTACACCTTC. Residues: CASRMTGTYGYTF.

The CDR3 loop is CASSQDRASGRTDTQYF. The CDR3 DNA follows: TGTGCCAGCAGCCAAGATCGGGCTAGCGGGCGCACAGATACGCAGTATTTT. This rearrangement joins TRBV4-2 to TRBJ2-3; 8 nucleotides line up with TRBD2. The CDR3 has 17 residues. Germline V gives CDR1 LGHNA, CDR2 YNFKEQ. J was trimmed by 1 base and V by 0 bases; bases with no gene match: 6.

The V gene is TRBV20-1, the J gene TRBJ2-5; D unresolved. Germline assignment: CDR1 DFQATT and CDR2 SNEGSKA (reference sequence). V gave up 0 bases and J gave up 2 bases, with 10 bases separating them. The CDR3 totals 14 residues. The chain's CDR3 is CSAREAVKQETQYF. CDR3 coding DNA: TGCAGTGCTAGAGAGGCCGTGAAGCAAGAGACCCAGTACTTC.

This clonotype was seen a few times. The CDR3 spells CSALDRTGYEKLFF. The CDR3 DNA follows: TGCAGTGCTTTGGACAGGACGGGATATGAAAAACTGTTTTTT. The rearrangement uses TRBV20-1 and TRBJ1-4; TRBD1 agrees at 7 bases. Germline CDR1 DFQATT, CDR2 SNEGSKA (reference sequence). Germline trimming cut 5 bases from V and 6 bases from J; bases unmatched to any gene: 9. The CDR3 covers 14 residues.

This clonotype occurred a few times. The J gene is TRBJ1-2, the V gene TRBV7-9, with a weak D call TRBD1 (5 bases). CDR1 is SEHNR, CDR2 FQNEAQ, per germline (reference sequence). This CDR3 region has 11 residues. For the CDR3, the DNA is TGTGTCGGGGGGACTACCTATGGCTACACCTTC. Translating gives CVGGTTYGYTF.

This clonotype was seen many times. The chain's CDR3 is CASATGVLYEQYF. CDR3 DNA sequence: TGTGCCAGCGCCACAGGGGTCCTCTACGAGCAGTACTTC. This rearrangement joins TRBV12-3 or TRBV12-4 to TRBJ2-7; TRBD1 agrees at 7 bases. The ends lost 8 bases at V and 3 bases at J; junction bases unmatched: 7. The CDR3 has 13 amino acids.

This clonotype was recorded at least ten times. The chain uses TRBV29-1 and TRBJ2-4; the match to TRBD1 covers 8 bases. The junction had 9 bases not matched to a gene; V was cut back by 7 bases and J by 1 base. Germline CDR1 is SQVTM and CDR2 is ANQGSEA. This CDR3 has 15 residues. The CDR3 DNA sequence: TGCAGCGACATCAACAGGGGGTGCGCCAAAAACATTCAGTACTTC. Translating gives CSDINRGCAKNIQYF. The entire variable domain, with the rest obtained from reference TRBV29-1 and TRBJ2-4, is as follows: SAVISQKPSRDICQRGTSLTIQCQVDSQVTMMFWYRQQPGQSLTLIATANQGSEATYESGFVIDKFPISRPNLTFSTLTVSNMSPEDSSIYLCSDINRGCAKNIQYFGAGTRLSVL.

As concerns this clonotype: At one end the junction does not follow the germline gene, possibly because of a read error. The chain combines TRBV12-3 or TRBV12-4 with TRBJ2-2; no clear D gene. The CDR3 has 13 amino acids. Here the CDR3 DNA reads TGTGCCAGCAGATTAGGGTACACCGGGGAGCTGTTTTTT. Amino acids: CASRLGYTGELFF.

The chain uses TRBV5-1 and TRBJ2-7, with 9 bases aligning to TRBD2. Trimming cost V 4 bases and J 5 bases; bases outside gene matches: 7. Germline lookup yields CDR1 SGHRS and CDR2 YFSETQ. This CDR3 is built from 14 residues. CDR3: CASSGQASGDEQYF. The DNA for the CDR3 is TGCGCCAGCAGCGGCCAGGCTAGCGGGGACGAGCAGTACTTC. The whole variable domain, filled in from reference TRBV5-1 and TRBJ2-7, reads KAGVTQTPRYLIKTRGQQVTLSCSPISGHRSVSWYQQTPGQGLQFLFEYFSETQRNKGNFPGRFSGRQFSNSRSEMNVSTLELGDSALYLCASSGQASGDEQYFGPGTRLTVT.

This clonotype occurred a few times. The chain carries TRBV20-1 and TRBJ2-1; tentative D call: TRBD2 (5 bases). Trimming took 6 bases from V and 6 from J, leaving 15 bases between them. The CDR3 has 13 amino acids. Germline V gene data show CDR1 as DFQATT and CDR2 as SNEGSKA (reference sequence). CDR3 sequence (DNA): TGCAGTGCCCATGGGGAAGCGGTCAATGAGCAGTTCTTC. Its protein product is CSAHGEAVNEQFF.

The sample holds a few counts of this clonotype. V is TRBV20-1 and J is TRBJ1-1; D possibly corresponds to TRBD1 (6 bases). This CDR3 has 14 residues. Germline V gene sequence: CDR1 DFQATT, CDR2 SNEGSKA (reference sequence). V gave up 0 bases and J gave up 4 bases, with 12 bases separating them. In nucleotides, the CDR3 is TGCAGTGCTAGAGATTTCAGGACAGTCACTGAAGCTTTCTTT. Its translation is CSARDFRTVTEAFF.

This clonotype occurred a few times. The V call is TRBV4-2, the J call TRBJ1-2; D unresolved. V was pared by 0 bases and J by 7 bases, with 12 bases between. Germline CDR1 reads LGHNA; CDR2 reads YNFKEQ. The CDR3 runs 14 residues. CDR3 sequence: CASSQETAGVGYTF. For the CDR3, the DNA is TGTGCCAGCAGCCAAGAAACGGCGGGAGTTGGCTACACCTTC.

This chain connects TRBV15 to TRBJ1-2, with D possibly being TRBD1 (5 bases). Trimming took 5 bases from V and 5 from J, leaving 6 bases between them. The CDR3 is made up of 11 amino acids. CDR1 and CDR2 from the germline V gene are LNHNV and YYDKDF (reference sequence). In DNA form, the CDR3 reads TGTGCCACCAGCGGGGGTTATGGCTACACCTTC. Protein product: CATSGGYGYTF.

The DNA of the CDR3 is TGTGCCAGCAGCCAAGATTCGCAGGGAGGTTTAAGAGATGGCTACACCTTC. Amino acids: CASSQDSQGGLRDGYTF. The V call is TRBV4-2, the J call TRBJ1-2, with D perhaps matching TRBD1 (5 bases). Germline V gives CDR1 LGHNA, CDR2 YNFKEQ. This CDR3 region has 17 residues. V gave up 0 bases and J gave up 6 bases, with 20 bases separating them.

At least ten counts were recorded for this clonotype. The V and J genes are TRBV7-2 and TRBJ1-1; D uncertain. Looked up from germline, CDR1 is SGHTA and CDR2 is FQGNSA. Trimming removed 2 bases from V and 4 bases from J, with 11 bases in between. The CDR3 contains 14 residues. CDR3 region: CASSLNSAGTEAFF. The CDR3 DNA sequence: TGTGCCAGCAGCTTAAATTCCGCGGGCACTGAAGCTTTCTTT.

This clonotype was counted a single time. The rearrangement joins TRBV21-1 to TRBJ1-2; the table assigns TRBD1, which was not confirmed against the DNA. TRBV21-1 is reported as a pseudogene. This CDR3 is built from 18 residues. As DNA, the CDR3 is TGTGCCAGCATCATCATCCGGGGGCTCGAGATGAATGACTATGGCTACACCTTC. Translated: CASIIIRGLEMNDYGYTF.

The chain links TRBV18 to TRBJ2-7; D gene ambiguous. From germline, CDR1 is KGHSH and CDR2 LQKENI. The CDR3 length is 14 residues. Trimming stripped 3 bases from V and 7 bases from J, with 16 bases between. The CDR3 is CASSPLFLPVEQYF. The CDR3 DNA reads TGTGCCAGCTCACCTCTCTTCCTGCCGGTTGAGCAGTACTTC.

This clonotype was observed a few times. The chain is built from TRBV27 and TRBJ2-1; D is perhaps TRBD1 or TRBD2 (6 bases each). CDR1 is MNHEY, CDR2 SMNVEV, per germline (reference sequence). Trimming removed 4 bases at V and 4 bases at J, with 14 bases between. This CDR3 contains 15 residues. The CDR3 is CASSYGGPSYNEQFF. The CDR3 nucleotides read TGTGCCAGCAGTTATGGGGGGCCTTCTTACAATGAGCAGTTCTTC.

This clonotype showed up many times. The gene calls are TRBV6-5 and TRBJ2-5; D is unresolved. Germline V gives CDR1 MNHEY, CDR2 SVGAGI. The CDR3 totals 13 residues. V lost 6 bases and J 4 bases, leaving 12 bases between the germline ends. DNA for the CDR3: TGTGCCAGCAGACCCCGGCCGTTAGAGACCCAGTACTTC. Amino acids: CASRPRPLETQYF.